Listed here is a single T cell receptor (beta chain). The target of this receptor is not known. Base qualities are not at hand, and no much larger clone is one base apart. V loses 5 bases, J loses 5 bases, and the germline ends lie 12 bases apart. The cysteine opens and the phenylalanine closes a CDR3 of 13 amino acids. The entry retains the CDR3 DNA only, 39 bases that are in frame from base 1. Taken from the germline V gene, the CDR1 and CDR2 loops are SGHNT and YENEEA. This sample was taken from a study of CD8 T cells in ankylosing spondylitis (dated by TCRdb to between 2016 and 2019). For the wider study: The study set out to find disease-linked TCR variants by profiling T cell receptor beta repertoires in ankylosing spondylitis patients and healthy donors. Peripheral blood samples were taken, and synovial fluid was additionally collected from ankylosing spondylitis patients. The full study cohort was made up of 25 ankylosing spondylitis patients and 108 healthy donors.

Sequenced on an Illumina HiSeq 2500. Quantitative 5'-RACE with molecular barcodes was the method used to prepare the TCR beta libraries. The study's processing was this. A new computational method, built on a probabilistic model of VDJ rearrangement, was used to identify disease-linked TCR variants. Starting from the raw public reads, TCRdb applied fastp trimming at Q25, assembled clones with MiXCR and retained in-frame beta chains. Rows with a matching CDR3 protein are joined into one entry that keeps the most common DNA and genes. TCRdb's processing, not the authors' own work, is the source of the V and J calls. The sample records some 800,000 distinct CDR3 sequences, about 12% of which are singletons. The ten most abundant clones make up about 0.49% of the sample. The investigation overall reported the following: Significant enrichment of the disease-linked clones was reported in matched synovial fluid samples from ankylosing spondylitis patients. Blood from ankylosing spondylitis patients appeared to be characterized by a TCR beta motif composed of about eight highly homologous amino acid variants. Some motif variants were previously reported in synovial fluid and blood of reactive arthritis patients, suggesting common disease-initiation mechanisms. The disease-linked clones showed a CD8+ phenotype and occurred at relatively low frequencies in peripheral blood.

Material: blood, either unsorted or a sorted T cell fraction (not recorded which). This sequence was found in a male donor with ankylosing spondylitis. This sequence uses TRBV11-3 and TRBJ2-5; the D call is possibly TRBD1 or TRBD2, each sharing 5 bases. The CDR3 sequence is CASSRGEYETQYF. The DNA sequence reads TGTGCCAGCAGCCGGGGCGAGTATGAGACCCAGTACTTC.